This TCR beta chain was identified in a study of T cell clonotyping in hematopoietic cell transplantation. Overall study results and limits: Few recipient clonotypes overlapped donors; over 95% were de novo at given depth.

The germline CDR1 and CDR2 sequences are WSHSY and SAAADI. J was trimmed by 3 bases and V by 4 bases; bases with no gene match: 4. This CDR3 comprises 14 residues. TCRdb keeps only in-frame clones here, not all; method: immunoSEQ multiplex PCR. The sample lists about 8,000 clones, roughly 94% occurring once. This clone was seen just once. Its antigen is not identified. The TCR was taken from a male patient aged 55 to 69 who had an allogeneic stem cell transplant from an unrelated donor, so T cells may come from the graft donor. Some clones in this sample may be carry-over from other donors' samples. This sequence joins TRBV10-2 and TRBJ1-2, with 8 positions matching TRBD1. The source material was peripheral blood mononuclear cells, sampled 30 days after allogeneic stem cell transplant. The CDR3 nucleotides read TGCGCCAGCAGTGGGTTGACAGGGGACTATGGCTACACCTTC. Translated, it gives CASSGLTGDYGYTF.